Below are 19 T cell receptor beta chains sequenced from a single sample in a study of shared clonotypes between healthy human individuals. Assay: immunoSEQ multiplex PCR; the TCRdb copy retains only in-frame clones and omits some. The sample consists of hundreds of thousands of clones, roughly 95% of them appearing once. It was CD45RO-negative cells, positively selected for CCR7, that made up naive CD8 cells, with terminally differentiated effector memory CD45RA+ cells excluded. Sequenced sample: naive CD8+ T cells sorted from blood. These receptors all come from a woman aged 25 to 45 in good health.

The chain recombines TRBV27 with TRBJ2-1, with D maybe TRBD2 (5 bases). Trimming cost V 3 bases and J 12 bases, with 12 bases left between them. The CDR3 is 12 amino acids. The germline CDR1 and CDR2 sequences are MNHEY and SMNVEV (reference sequence). The CDR3 loop reads CASSFFDGVQFF. In DNA form, the CDR3 reads TGTGCCAGCAGTTTTTTTGACGGGGTGCAGTTCTTC.

The chain couples TRBV5-1 to TRBJ2-5, with D hard to call. Germline V gives CDR1 SGHRS, CDR2 YFSETQ. There are 13 residues in the CDR3. With 0 bases removed from V and 5 bases from J, the gap between germline ends came to 8 bases. The CDR3 DNA is TGCGCCAGCAGCTTGGTTCTAGGCGAGACCCAGTACTTC. Residues: CASSLVLGETQYF. Together with reference TRBV5-1 and TRBJ2-5, the CDR3 gives the full variable domain: KAGVTQTPRYLIKTRGQQVTLSCSPISGHRSVSWYQQTPGQGLQFLFEYFSETQRNKGNFPGRFSGRQFSNSRSEMNVSTLELGDSALYLCASSLVLGETQYFGPGTRLLVL.

The chain combines TRBV7-2 with TRBJ2-5; possible D gene TRBD1, 9 bases. CDR1 and CDR2 (germline): SGHTA, FQGNSA. The CDR3 is 16 residues long. Trimming took 5 bases from V and 1 from J, leaving 17 bases between them. The CDR3 region is CASSTSGQGTQETQYF. The CDR3 DNA reads as TGTGCCAGCAGCACTAGCGGACAGGGGACCCAAGAGACCCAGTACTTC.

The chain recombines TRBV2 with TRBJ2-7, with TRBD2 as a possible D gene (6 bases). The CDR3 has 13 amino acids. Between the trimmed V and J ends, which lost 8 bases and 2 bases, there was a span of 13 bases. From germline, CDR1 is SNHLY and CDR2 FYNNEI. This CDR3 is CASALANAYEQYF. In DNA form, the CDR3 reads TGTGCCAGCGCACTAGCAAACGCCTACGAGCAGTACTTC.

This chain uses TRBV27 with TRBJ2-7; TRBD1 aligns across 8 bases. The V gene end was trimmed by 6 bases and the J gene end by 6 bases; junction bases not matched to a gene: 16. This CDR3 comprises 16 residues. Germline lookup yields CDR1 MNHEY and CDR2 SMNVEV (reference sequence). In nucleotides, the CDR3 is TGTGCCAGCAGCATAACTCCTTCGGGACAGGAGATCGAGCAGTACTTC. Residues: CASSITPSGQEIEQYF.

The chain is built from TRBV6-6 and TRBJ1-2; D uncertain. This CDR3 comprises 15 residues. Germline V gives CDR1 MNHNY, CDR2 SVGAGI (reference sequence). V was clipped by 2 bases and J by 7 bases, with 17 bases between them. The CDR3 here is CASSYTSGGGTGYTF. CDR3 nucleotide sequence: TGTGCCAGCAGTTACACCTCGGGCGGCGGTACTGGCTACACCTTC.

The V call is TRBV5-4, the J call TRBJ2-1; 8 bases fit TRBD2. Trimming at V came to 0 bases and at J to 3 bases, leaving 8 bases not matched to a gene. Germline V lookup: CDR1 SGHNT, CDR2 YYREEE (reference sequence). The CDR3 runs 17 residues. The CDR3 sequence: CASSLAPAGVVYNEQFF. The CDR3 DNA sequence: TGTGCCAGCAGCTTGGCCCCAGCGGGAGTTGTCTACAATGAGCAGTTCTTC.

The rearrangement joins TRBV25-1 to TRBJ2-7, with 10 bases aligning to TRBD1. V lost 4 bases and J lost 2; bases outside the gene matches: 2. The germline gives CDR1 MGHDK, CDR2 SYGVNS. The CDR3 loop spans 14 amino acids. The CDR3 nucleotides are TGTGCCAGCAGTGCTGGGACAGGGGCCTACGAGCAGTACTTC. It codes for CASSAGTGAYEQYF.

In DNA, the CDR3 is TGTGCCAGCTCTCCGGGACAGTCCTACAATGAGCAGTTCTTC. As protein: CASSPGQSYNEQFF. The chain joins TRBV2 to TRBJ2-1; 7 nucleotides line up with TRBD1. In germline, CDR1 is SNHLY, CDR2 FYNNEI. The CDR3 loop spans 14 amino acids. The V and J ends lost 8 bases and 1 base, in that order; junction bases with no gene match: 5.

The rearrangement joins TRBV7-8 to TRBJ2-1, with 7 bases matching TRBD2. CDR3 length: 16 residues. From germline, CDR1 is SGHVS and CDR2 FQNEAQ. J gave up 5 bases and V 4 bases, and 11 bases lay outside the gene matches. CDR3 sequence: CASSWDYWGTNNEQFF. CDR3 DNA sequence: TGTGCCAGCAGCTGGGACTATTGGGGGACTAACAATGAGCAGTTCTTC.

This clone appeared once. This sequence joins TRBV7-9 and TRBJ1-1, with D uncertain. The CDR3 is 15 residues long. Germline CDR1 is SEHNR and CDR2 is FQNEAQ (reference sequence). V was trimmed by 0 bases and J by 1 base, leaving 9 bases between them. CDR3 sequence: CASSLALQSNTEAFF. DNA of the CDR3: TGTGCCAGCAGCTTAGCGTTACAGTCGAACACTGAAGCTTTCTTT.

This sequence joins TRBV29-1 and TRBJ1-2, with D tentatively TRBD1 (5 bases). CDR3 length: 12 amino acids. The V gene's germline CDR1 is SQVTM and CDR2 ANQGSEA. The ends were cut back, 7 bases at V and 7 bases at J, with 16 bases in the middle. CDR3 region: CSGLLGRGGYTF. The DNA of the CDR3 is TGCAGCGGCCTTTTGGGGCGCGGTGGCTACACCTTC.

The chain carries TRBV19 and TRBJ1-4, with a weak D call TRBD1 (5 bases). CDR1 is LNHDA, CDR2 SQIVND, per germline (reference sequence). Between the trimmed V and J ends, which lost 6 bases and 6 bases, there was a span of 17 bases. The length of the CDR3 is 15 residues. The CDR3 region is CASRTEAGPHEKLFF. DNA of the CDR3: TGTGCCAGTAGGACCGAGGCGGGACCCCATGAAAAACTGTTTTTT. The full variable domain, its missing parts supplied by reference TRBV19 and TRBJ1-4, is DGGITQSPKYLFRKEGQNVTLSCEQNLNHDAMYWYRQDPGQGLRLIYYSQIVNDFQKGDIAEGYSVSREKKESFPLTVTSAQKNPTAFYLCASRTEAGPHEKLFFGSGTQLSVL.

The J gene is TRBJ1-2, the V gene TRBV5-6; D call uncertain. The V gene's germline CDR1 is SGHDT and CDR2 YYEEEE. Deletions cut 0 bases from V and 3 bases from J, with 12 bases between. This CDR3 has 15 amino acids. DNA of the CDR3: TGTGCCAGCAGCTTGGGGGCGGTTCTGGACTATGGCTACACCTTC. Translated: CASSLGAVLDYGYTF.

In the case of this clone: The sample has other DNA sequences that encode this CDR3 too. J is TRBJ2-1 and V is TRBV4-1, with D perhaps TRBD1 (6 bases). The V end was cut by 3 bases, the J end by 6 bases, with 6 bases between. The CDR3 runs to 12 residues. The germline V gene has CDR1 MGHRA and CDR2 YSYEKL. The CDR3 region is CASSQDSNEQFF. The CDR3 region has the DNA TGCGCCAGCAGCCAGGACAGCAATGAGCAGTTCTTC.

This sequence joins TRBV2 and TRBJ1-1; D call uncertain. The CDR3 spans 12 residues. V dropped 6 bases and J dropped 8 bases, with 13 bases sitting between them. The germline gives CDR1 SNHLY, CDR2 FYNNEI. CDR3 in amino acids: CASRITMGEAFF. The DNA for the CDR3 is TGTGCCAGCAGAATAACGATGGGGGAAGCTTTCTTT.

This sequence joins TRBV9 and TRBJ1-2, with a tentative D call TRBD1 (6 bases). From germline, CDR1 is SGDLS and CDR2 YYNGEE. The CDR3 extends over 14 amino acids. Deletions cut 3 bases from V and 2 bases from J, with 11 bases between. This CDR3 reads CASSEGGYNYGYTF. DNA for the CDR3: TGTGCCAGCAGCGAAGGGGGTTACAACTATGGCTACACCTTC.

J is TRBJ2-3 and V is TRBV18, with a weak D call TRBD2 (6 bases). Germline V gene lookup returns CDR1 KGHSH and CDR2 LQKENI. CDR3 length equals 15 residues. The V gene lost 2 bases and the J gene lost 5 bases, with 14 bases spanning the gap. CDR3 region: CASSPNPGELDTQYF. The CDR3 bases are TGTGCCAGCTCACCAAATCCGGGAGAGCTAGATACGCAGTATTTT.

This clone occurred once. V usage is TRBV19 and J usage is TRBJ2-7; TRBD2 agrees at 8 bases. After removal of 9 bases from V and 3 bases from J, the junction contained 7 bases not matched to a gene. The CDR3 runs 13 residues. Germline V CDR1 and CDR2: LNHDA, SQIVND (reference sequence). CDR3 sequence (DNA): TGTGCCAGCCGAGCGGGAGCGGTCTACGAGCAGTACTTC. Protein sequence: CASRAGAVYEQYF.